The source of this T cell receptor (beta chain) is a study of regulatory T cells in long-lasting Graves disease. Specified time point: newly diagnosed GD, antithyroid drugs for less than 3 months. The TCR library was made from RNA extracted from PBMCs. CDR3 regions were amplified by Arm-PCR using iRepertoire HTBI primers to build TCR beta libraries. TCRdb independently ran MiXCR on the multiplex PCR reads; one entry per CDR3 protein. The sample consists of about 540,000 distinct CDR3 sequences, about 14% of them appearing once. This clonotype was detected ten times or more. Germline loops: CDR1 SGHAT, CDR2 FQNNGV. The CDR3 has 15 amino acids. Trimming left V 5 bases short and J 5 bases short, with 18 bases between. The data were also submitted as part of a second study, on T cells in Graves' hyperthyroidism and ophthalmopathy. That report adds: First-round RT-PCR of the TCR CDR3 relied on the HTBI primer set. A median around 5.9 months before onset, the model predicted ophthalmopathy.

The source of this sequence is a man aged 30 to 39 with Graves disease. The chain joins TRBV11-2 to TRBJ1-1; possible D gene TRBD1, 5 bases. The source was peripheral blood mononuclear cells (PBMCs), collected at new diagnosis, from a patient treated with antithyroid drugs. Here the CDR3 DNA reads TGTGCCAGCAGCCTCCGGTTAGGGGAGGAGACTGAAGCTTTCTTT. It codes for CASSLRLGEETEAFF.